Sequencing of this T cell receptor beta chain was carried out in a study of PD-1 blockade in classical Hodgkin lymphoma. Study findings and constraints: The authors have not defined what causes the repertoire differences, possibly disease activity or prior therapy. Healthy donors reportedly exceeded newly diagnosed patients in baseline TCR diversity.

About this clone itself: Its matching antigen is unknown.

Germline V gives CDR1 WNHNN, CDR2 SYGVQD (reference sequence). The CDR3 covers 14 residues. Trimming cost V 8 bases and J 2 bases, with 15 bases left between them. Each patient experienced a relapse that followed autologous stem cell transplantation, and brentuximab vedotin exposure varied. Reported best responses ranged across complete response, partial response or progressive disease. The protocol was immunoSEQ multiplex PCR, while the TCRdb copy is restricted to in-frame clones and leaves out a portion. The table shows about 10,000 clones, with around 80% occurring only once. The source material was peripheral blood mononuclear cells (PBMCs), sampled before the second cycle of nivolumab. The chain combines TRBV10-1 with TRBJ2-5; no clear D gene. The receptor comes from a human donor with classical Hodgkin lymphoma. CDR3 DNA: TGCGCCAGCTCCCCCTCTGGCGGACAAGAGACCCAGTACTTC. Residues: CASSPSGGQETQYF.